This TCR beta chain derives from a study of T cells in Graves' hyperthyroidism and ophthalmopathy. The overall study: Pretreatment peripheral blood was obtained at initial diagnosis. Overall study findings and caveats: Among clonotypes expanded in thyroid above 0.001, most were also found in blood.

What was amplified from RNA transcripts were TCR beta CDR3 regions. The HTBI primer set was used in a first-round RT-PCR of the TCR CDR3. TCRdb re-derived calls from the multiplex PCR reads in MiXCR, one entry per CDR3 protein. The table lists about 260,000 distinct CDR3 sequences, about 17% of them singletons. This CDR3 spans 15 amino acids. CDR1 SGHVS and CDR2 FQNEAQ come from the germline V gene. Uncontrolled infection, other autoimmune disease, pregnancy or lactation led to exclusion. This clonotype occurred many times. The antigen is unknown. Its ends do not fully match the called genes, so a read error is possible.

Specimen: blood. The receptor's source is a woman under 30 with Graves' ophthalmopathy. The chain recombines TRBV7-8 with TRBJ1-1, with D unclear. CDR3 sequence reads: CASSSKWGGSTEVFF. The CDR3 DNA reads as TGTGCCAGCAGCTCTAAATGGGGAGGTAGCACTGAAGTTTTCTTT.